This T cell receptor beta chain was sequenced in a study of T-cell reconstitution after alpha-beta-depleted transplantation in children. Overall study results and limits: The study reportedly traced alpha-beta T cells about two months after transplant to several hundred expanded graft clones. Counts and diversity of T cells one year after transplant came mostly from newly produced T cells. Day-60 TCRbeta diversity that was high in some patients was derived from surviving recipient T cells and thymic progenitors.

This clonotype was found a few times. Its antigen is undetermined. V lost 2 bases and J 5 bases, leaving 21 bases between the germline ends. This CDR3 region has 17 residues. Germline V gene lookup returns CDR1 MNHEY and CDR2 SVGAGI. Unique molecular identifiers were used in preparing the TCRbeta library. TCRdb passed the PCR reads through MiXCR, listing each CDR3 protein once. Among around 490,000 distinct CDR3 sequences listed, more than 9.5% were seen once. The sample here was PBMCs, mostly from graft donor cells, taken 180 days after TCRalphabeta/CD19-depleted stem cell transplant. The chain uses TRBV6-5 and TRBJ1-2; D gene ambiguous. This receptor was identified in a female patient aged 2 to 10 who had a stem cell transplant for aplastic anemia, so the T cells may come from the graft donor. CDR3 bases: TGTGCCAGCAGTTACGCGTACAGCGACTCCACCTTTTATGGCTACACCTTC. This codes for CASSYAYSDSTFYGYTF.